This T cell receptor (beta chain) derives from a study of CD4+ T cells in melanoma. Study conclusions and caveats: CD8+ T cell, macrophage and B cell function reportedly correlated with neoantigen-specific CD4+ T cells.

The protocol was immunoSEQ multiplex PCR, while the TCRdb copy is restricted to in-frame clones and leaves out a portion. Here the sample spans 8,500 to 10,000 clones, 70% to 80% being singletons. Of note for this clone: The antigen remains unidentified.

The CDR3 length is 16 residues. Trimming removed 5 bases at V and 6 bases at J, with 20 bases between. CDR1 is SGHVS, CDR2 FQNEAQ, per germline. The genes are TRBV7-8 and TRBJ2-1, with a weak D call TRBD1 (6 bases). This receptor was taken from a human donor with melanoma. The sample consisted of cells from a culture (not recorded whether cultured in vitro). The CDR3 region has the DNA TGTGCCAGCAGCCCCCTGGCAGGGGCGGGCGGCAATGAGCAGTTCTTC. Protein sequence: CASSPLAGAGGNEQFF. The full variable domain, its missing parts supplied by reference TRBV7-8 and TRBJ2-1, is GAGVSQSPRYKVAKRGQDVALRCDPISGHVSLFWYQQALGQGPEFLTYFQNEAQLDKSGLPSDRFFAERPEGSVSTLKIQRTQQEDSAVYLCASSPLAGAGGNEQFFGPGTRLTVL.